These 29 T cell receptor beta chains were sequenced from one sample in a study of shared clonotypes between healthy human individuals. Sequencing was performed with immunoSEQ multiplex PCR; in TCRdb, only in-frame clones are kept and a portion is missing. This table holds over 800,000 clones, around 93% found once. Terminally differentiated effector memory CD45RA+ cells were excluded by CCR7 positive selection of CD45RO-negative cells. Input material: naive CD8+ T cells sorted from blood. The receptor source for this set is a young man in good health.

V and J are TRBV7-2 and TRBJ2-1, with 12 positions matching TRBD2. The germline V gene encodes CDR1 SGHTA and CDR2 FQGNSA. J was trimmed by 6 bases and V by 5 bases; bases with no gene match: 2. The CDR3 runs 14 residues. Here the CDR3 reads CASSASGRANEQFF. In DNA, the CDR3 is TGTGCCAGCAGCGCTAGCGGGAGGGCCAATGAGCAGTTCTTC.

This chain connects TRBV18 to TRBJ1-1; tentatively, D is TRBD1 (5 bases). Trimming cost V 5 bases and J 0 bases, with 10 bases left between them. From germline, CDR1 is KGHSH and CDR2 LQKENI. The CDR3 totals 14 residues. CDR3 loop: CASSLTEMNTEAFF. In DNA, the CDR3 is TGTGCCAGCTCATTGACAGAGATGAACACTGAAGCTTTCTTT.

This sequence joins TRBV4-3 and TRBJ2-1, with 11 bases matching TRBD2. The CDR3 loop spans 14 amino acids. The germline V gene has CDR1 LGHNA and CDR2 YSLEER. V gave up 0 bases and J gave up 10 bases; unmatched junction bases: 2. In DNA form, the CDR3 reads TGCGCCAGCAGCCAAGATCGACTAGCGGGGGAGCAGTTCTTC. Translating gives CASSQDRLAGEQFF.

The rearrangement uses TRBV9 and TRBJ2-2; 10 bases line up with TRBD2. Germline-derived CDR1 and CDR2 are SGDLS and YYNGEE. Trimming took 2 bases from V and 3 from J; bases not matched to a gene: 4. The CDR3 loop spans 16 amino acids. CDR3 loop: CASSVRLAGDTGELFF. In DNA form, the CDR3 reads TGTGCCAGCAGCGTCCGACTAGCGGGCGACACCGGGGAGCTGTTTTTT.

The chain has TRBV19 and TRBJ1-1; 10 nucleotides match TRBD1. Germline-derived CDR1 and CDR2 are LNHDA and SQIVND (reference sequence). This CDR3 region has 15 residues. With V trimmed by 6 bases and J by 4 bases, 8 bases remained unmatched. This chain's CDR3 is CASSFDRGLGTEAFF. The CDR3 coding sequence is TGTGCCAGTAGCTTCGACAGGGGGCTGGGCACTGAAGCTTTCTTT.

V and J are TRBV2 and TRBJ2-7; no reliable D call. V was cut by 7 bases and J by 1 base, with 11 bases left in between. Germline lookup yields CDR1 SNHLY and CDR2 FYNNEI. The CDR3 runs 13 residues. CDR3 sequence (DNA): TGTGCCAGCACCGACCCGCTGTCCTACGAGCAGTACTTC. Encoded protein: CASTDPLSYEQYF.

This clone was observed once. The chain recombines TRBV29-1 with TRBJ1-1; a possible D gene is TRBD1 (5 bases). Per the germline V gene, CDR1 is SQVTM and CDR2 is ANQGSEA. Trimming took off 4 bases at V and 8 bases at J, with 14 bases between the two ends. There are 12 residues in the CDR3. DNA of the CDR3: TGCAGCGTTGTGGGGGATGAGACAGAAGCTTTCTTT. Translation: CSVVGDETEAFF.

This chain joins TRBV7-3 and TRBJ2-6, with TRBD1 matching 8 bases. The CDR3 spans 18 residues. V trimming: 2 bases; J trimming: 1 base; junction bases outside the gene matches: 7. Looked up from germline, CDR1 is SGHTA and CDR2 is FQGTGA. In DNA form, the CDR3 reads TGTGCCAGCAGCTTAGGCAACAGGGGGTTTTCTGGGGCCAACGTCCTGACTTTC. Translated, it gives CASSLGNRGFSGANVLTF.

This clone appeared a few times. The V and J genes are TRBV25-1 and TRBJ2-7, with TRBD1 matching over 7 bases. The CDR3 runs 15 residues. The germline V gene encodes CDR1 MGHDK and CDR2 SYGVNS. V lost 4 bases and J lost 4; bases outside the gene matches: 10. CDR3 in amino acids: CASSGKGGRQYEQYF. As DNA, the CDR3 is TGTGCCAGCAGTGGAAAAGGGGGCAGGCAGTACGAGCAGTACTTC.

This rearrangement joins TRBV7-6 to TRBJ2-1; D possibly corresponds to TRBD2 (5 bases). This CDR3 comprises 13 residues. Germline CDR1 SGHVS, CDR2 FNYEAQ. V lost 4 bases to trimming and J lost 2 bases, with 6 bases between them. CDR3 bases: TGTGCCAGCAGCTGGACTGCCTACAATGAGCAGTTCTTC. Translating it yields CASSWTAYNEQFF.

On this clone itself: The same CDR3 also results from other DNA sequences found in this sample. This chain joins TRBV28 and TRBJ2-7; D is unclear. Germline V gene sequence: CDR1 MDHEN, CDR2 SYDVKM. The ends were cut back, 4 bases at V and 4 bases at J, with 5 bases in the middle. The CDR3 has 11 amino acids. CDR3 region: CASSSIYEQYF. CDR3 coding DNA: TGTGCCAGCAGTTCGATTTACGAGCAGTACTTC.

The rearrangement links TRBV7-8 to TRBJ2-7; no clear D. The CDR3 loop spans 15 amino acids. CDR1 is SGHVS and CDR2 is FQNEAQ in the germline V gene. Trimming shortened V by 1 base and J by 5 bases, and 15 bases separated the two germline ends. CDR3 in amino acids: CASSLVRASPNEQYF. The CDR3 DNA reads TGTGCCAGCAGCTTAGTGCGAGCCTCTCCTAACGAGCAGTACTTC.

The count of this clone is one. DNA for the CDR3: TGTGCCAGCAGCCCTATTGGGGGCGGCCCAACCTACGAGCAGTACTTC. As protein: CASSPIGGGPTYEQYF. The gene calls are TRBV7-9 and TRBJ2-7; tentatively, D is TRBD1 (6 bases). V gave up 5 bases and J gave up 2 bases, with 19 bases separating them. Germline V gene data show CDR1 as SEHNR and CDR2 as FQNEAQ (reference sequence). The CDR3 sequence is 16 residues long.

The V gene is TRBV13, the J gene TRBJ2-7; TRBD2 agrees at 13 bases. The ends lost 5 bases at V and 3 bases at J; junction bases unmatched: 4. The germline gives CDR1 PRHDT, CDR2 FYEKMQ (reference sequence). The CDR3 has 15 amino acids. The CDR3 DNA is TGTGCCAGCAGCCCCGGACTAGCGGGAGTCTACGAGCAGTACTTC. This codes for CASSPGLAGVYEQYF.

The rearrangement joins TRBV29-1 to TRBJ2-1; 11 bases are shared with TRBD1. The CDR3 spans 17 residues. The germline V gene has CDR1 SQVTM and CDR2 ANQGSEA. The ends lost 4 bases at V and 8 bases at J; junction bases unmatched: 16. In DNA form, the CDR3 reads TGCAGCGTTGTCTTCCGGAAGGGACAGGGGGGATTCGATGAGCAGTTCTTC. Its protein is CSVVFRKGQGGFDEQFF.

The chain links TRBV14 to TRBJ1-4, with D perhaps TRBD1 (5 bases). This CDR3 spans 15 amino acids. CDR1 is SGHDN, CDR2 FVKESK, per germline. Trimming stripped 0 bases from V and 7 bases from J, with 12 bases between. The CDR3 protein is CASSQEPREIEKLFF. The CDR3 coding sequence is TGTGCCAGCAGCCAAGAACCCAGGGAAATTGAAAAACTGTTTTTT.

This clone appeared a few times. The sample carries other DNA sequences with the same CDR3. The chain links TRBV2 to TRBJ2-1; D unclear. From germline, CDR1 is SNHLY and CDR2 FYNNEI. V dropped 7 bases and J dropped 7 bases, with 5 bases sitting between them. The CDR3 contains 10 residues. The CDR3 coding sequence is TGTGCCAGCACCGTGAATGAGCAGTTCTTC. It codes for CASTVNEQFF.

Regarding this clone: The same CDR3 can be traced to other DNA sequences in this sample. This sequence joins TRBV19 and TRBJ2-7; TRBD1 matches 8 bases. V dropped 6 bases and J dropped 4; count of bases not matched to a gene: 5. The length of the CDR3 is 13 residues. The germline gives CDR1 LNHDA, CDR2 SQIVND (reference sequence). In DNA form, the CDR3 reads TGTGCCAGTAGCCTCCGGACAGGGTACGAGCAGTACTTC. This sequence encodes CASSLRTGYEQYF.

This rearrangement joins TRBV28 to TRBJ2-4; 10 bases align to TRBD2. The CDR3 has 16 amino acids. V was pared by 7 bases and J by 0 bases, with 6 bases of the junction left unmatched. Germline CDR1 is MDHEN and CDR2 is SYDVKM. In DNA form, the CDR3 reads TGTGCCAGCAAAATAGGACTAGCGGAAGCCAAAAACATTCAGTACTTC. It specifies CASKIGLAEAKNIQYF.

The chain carries TRBV19 and TRBJ2-7, with a tentative D call TRBD2 (5 bases). The V gene lost 8 bases and the J gene lost 0 bases, with 14 bases spanning the gap. Germline V lookup: CDR1 LNHDA, CDR2 SQIVND (reference sequence). The CDR3 runs to 14 residues. The chain's CDR3 is CASQESGISYEQYF. For the CDR3, the DNA is TGTGCCAGTCAGGAGTCGGGGATCTCCTACGAGCAGTACTTC.

This sequence joins TRBV5-1 and TRBJ2-3; a weak D match, TRBD2 (6 bases). The CDR3 loop spans 17 amino acids. Between the trimmed V and J ends, which lost 6 bases and 2 bases, there was a span of 22 bases. Germline lookup yields CDR1 SGHRS and CDR2 YFSETQ. CDR3 sequence (DNA): TGCGCCAGCACCGCTAGCGATACGGCCATCGCCACAGATACGCAGTATTTT. It encodes CASTASDTAIATDTQYF.

The genes are TRBV27 and TRBJ2-7; 7 nucleotides agree with TRBD2. With 5 bases clipped from V and 0 bases from J, the junction kept 4 bases outside the gene matches. In germline, CDR1 is MNHEY, CDR2 SMNVEV (reference sequence). The CDR3 has 14 residues. CDR3 residues: CASSAAGVSYEQYF. CDR3 sequence (DNA): TGTGCCAGCAGTGCGGCGGGGGTCTCCTACGAGCAGTACTTC.

This chain joins TRBV27 and TRBJ2-1; 9 positions match TRBD2. CDR3 length: 14 residues. V dropped 8 bases and J dropped 8; count of bases not matched to a gene: 10. CDR1 MNHEY and CDR2 SMNVEV come from the germline V gene (reference sequence). The CDR3 DNA reads TGTGCCAGCTCCTATAGCGGGAGTGGCGATGAGCAGTTCTTC. Amino acids: CASSYSGSGDEQFF.

The V call is TRBV29-1, the J call TRBJ2-1; D is unclear. CDR3 length equals 11 residues. Trimming cost V 6 bases and J 8 bases, with 11 bases left between them. Germline V lookup: CDR1 SQVTM, CDR2 ANQGSEA. The CDR3 nucleotides are TGCAGCGTGAGGCAGGTCGATGAGCAGTTCTTC. Protein sequence: CSVRQVDEQFF.

The CDR3 is CASSPRESLNTEAFF. The CDR3 DNA sequence: TGTGCCAGCAGCCCCAGGGAATCCCTTAACACTGAAGCTTTCTTT. V and J are TRBV7-9 and TRBJ1-1; TRBD1 might be the D (5 bases). The CDR3 is 15 amino acids. The germline gives CDR1 SEHNR, CDR2 FQNEAQ (reference sequence). V lost 5 bases, J lost 2 bases, and 15 bases lay in between.

The chain uses TRBV7-9 and TRBJ2-5; TRBD2 aligns across 10 bases. Trimming cost V 5 bases and J 2 bases; bases outside gene matches: 14. Per the germline V gene, CDR1 is SEHNR and CDR2 is FQNEAQ (reference sequence). CDR3 length equals 18 residues. The CDR3 region has the DNA TGTGCCAGCAGCCCCAAACTCGGTCTAGCGGGAGATCAAGAGACCCAGTACTTC. The encoded protein is CASSPKLGLAGDQETQYF.

The J gene is TRBJ2-7, the V gene TRBV27; TRBD2 matches 9 bases. CDR3 length: 15 amino acids. V was pared by 0 bases and J by 10 bases, with 10 bases of the junction left unmatched. From germline, CDR1 is MNHEY and CDR2 SMNVEV (reference sequence). The CDR3 nucleotides read TGTGCCAGCAGTTTATCTGGCGGGAGGGCCGCTGAACAGTACTTC. Its translation is CASSLSGGRAAEQYF.

The V call is TRBV6-6, the J call TRBJ2-7; D remains unclear. There are 13 residues in the CDR3. Trimming took off 5 bases at V and 3 bases at J, with 11 bases between the two ends. Germline CDR1 MNHNY, CDR2 SVGAGI (reference sequence). CDR3 sequence reads: CASSPLTSYEQYF. The DNA for the CDR3 is TGTGCCAGCAGTCCCCTTACAAGCTACGAGCAGTACTTC.

The chain uses TRBV28 and TRBJ2-7; D is ambiguous. This CDR3 has 13 residues. The V gene lost 3 bases and the J gene lost 2 bases, with 8 bases spanning the gap. Germline CDR1 is MDHEN and CDR2 is SYDVKM. The CDR3: CASSLFGPYEQYF. The CDR3 DNA follows: TGTGCCAGCAGTTTGTTTGGGCCCTACGAGCAGTACTTC.